Below, 29 T cell receptor beta chains from the same sample are listed, as sequenced in a study of CD8+ T cells in alopecia areata. As the sequencing template, cDNA was produced by extracting RNA and reverse transcribing it. Assay: immunoSEQ multiplex PCR; the TCRdb copy retains only in-frame clones and omits some. The data show about 87,000 clones, 70% to 85% seen once. Sample treatment: oral pan-JAK inhibitor, 5-10 mg twice daily. The sequences come from CD8+ T cells sorted from blood, collected between weeks 43 and 45, from a patient treated with tofacitinib. The receptor set was obtained from a human donor with alopecia areata.

V usage is TRBV19 and J usage is TRBJ1-5; 9 bases agree with TRBD1. The CDR3 length is 15 residues. Germline CDR1 reads LNHDA; CDR2 reads SQIVND (reference sequence). V was pared by 3 bases and J by 7 bases, with 7 bases of the junction left unmatched. CDR3 loop: CASSISGQGHQPQHF. CDR3 in DNA: TGTGCCAGTAGTATTAGTGGACAGGGGCACCAGCCCCAGCATTTT.

This clone occurred once. The V gene is TRBV27, the J gene TRBJ1-1; possibly TRBD1 for D (5 bases). The CDR3 runs to 14 residues. CDR1 MNHEY and CDR2 SMNVEV come from the germline V gene (reference sequence). V was cut by 6 bases and J by 0 bases, with 11 bases left in between. CDR3 in amino acids: CASSRIGVNTEAFF. In DNA form, the CDR3 reads TGTGCCAGCAGCCGAATAGGGGTGAACACTGAAGCTTTCTTT.

In nucleotides, the CDR3 is TGCGCCAGCAGCCAAGACGCCTTACCCGACTACGAGCAGTACTTC. Its translation is CASSQDALPDYEQYF. The chain recombines TRBV4-3 with TRBJ2-7; D unclear. CDR1 LGHNA and CDR2 YSLEER come from the germline V gene. CDR3 length: 15 amino acids. Trimming left V 0 bases short and J 3 bases short, with 12 bases between.

By frequency in the sample, this clone is medium-sized. The J gene is TRBJ2-3, the V gene TRBV5-1; TRBD1 matches at 8 bases. J gave up 5 bases and V 0 bases, and 14 bases lay outside the gene matches. Germline V lookup: CDR1 SGHRS, CDR2 YFSETQ. There are 18 residues in the CDR3. The DNA for the CDR3 is TGCGCCAGCAGCTTGGGGCGATTTGACAGGGGAAGAGGAGATACGCAGTATTTT. This translates into CASSLGRFDRGRGDTQYF. The entire variable domain, with the rest obtained from reference TRBV5-1 and TRBJ2-3, is as follows: KAGVTQTPRYLIKTRGQQVTLSCSPISGHRSVSWYQQTPGQGLQFLFEYFSETQRNKGNFPGRFSGRQFSNSRSEMNVSTLELGDSALYLCASSLGRFDRGRGDTQYFGPGTRLTVL.

In nucleotides, the CDR3 is TGTGCCAGCAGCGTCGCGACAGGGCCCTACGAGCAGTACTTC. It translates to CASSVATGPYEQYF. The chain couples TRBV9 to TRBJ2-7; the match to TRBD1 covers 7 bases. Losses at the gene ends were 2 bases for V and 2 bases for J; bases not matched to a gene: 4. Germline assignment: CDR1 SGDLS and CDR2 YYNGEE. This CDR3 comprises 14 residues.

This clone appeared once. Here the CDR3 reads CASSLVSYNEQFF. CDR3 sequence (DNA): TGTGCCAGCAGCTTAGTCAGCTACAATGAGCAGTTCTTC. The rearrangement uses TRBV11-2 and TRBJ2-1, with unresolved D. V shed 1 base and J shed 3 bases, with 4 bases lying between them. The CDR3 is made up of 13 amino acids. The germline gives CDR1 SGHAT, CDR2 FQNNGV.

The chain joins TRBV2 to TRBJ2-3; 8 bases fit TRBD2. This CDR3 comprises 11 residues. V trimming: 5 bases; J trimming: 12 bases; junction bases outside the gene matches: 4. Germline V CDR1 and CDR2: SNHLY, FYNNEI. The CDR3 region has the DNA TGTGCCAGCAGTTCCGGGACTAGACAGTATTTT. It translates to CASSSGTRQYF.

This clone was detected only a few times. The rearrangement joins TRBV27 to TRBJ2-1, with TRBD1 matching over 8 bases. Germline V gene lookup returns CDR1 MNHEY and CDR2 SMNVEV (reference sequence). The length of the CDR3 is 17 residues. After removal of 3 bases from V and 7 bases from J, the junction contained 14 bases not matched to a gene. In DNA form, the CDR3 reads TGTGCCAGCAGTTTTTCAGTGGGGGACAGGCCGGAGAATGAGCAGTTCTTC. This gives the protein CASSFSVGDRPENEQFF.

The rearrangement uses TRBV9 and TRBJ1-6; TRBD1 is a possible D gene (6 bases). CDR1 is SGDLS and CDR2 is YYNGEE in the germline V gene. CDR3 length equals 16 residues. V shed 3 bases and J shed 0 bases, with 10 bases lying between them. CDR3 sequence reads: CASSETGDSYNSPLHF. CDR3 DNA sequence: TGTGCCAGCAGCGAGACAGGAGACTCCTATAATTCACCCCTCCACTTT. The whole variable domain, remainder taken from reference TRBV9 and TRBJ1-6, is DSGVTQTPKHLITATGQRVTLRCSPRSGDLSVYWYQQSLDQGLQFLIQYYNGEERAKGNILERFSAQQFPDLHSELNLSSLELGDSALYFCASSETGDSYNSPLHFGNGTRLTVT.

This chain uses TRBV30 with TRBJ2-7; 11 bases fit TRBD1. Germline V gene sequence: CDR1 GTSNPN, CDR2 SVGIG (reference sequence). The ends lost 1 base at V and 3 bases at J; junction bases unmatched: 5. This CDR3 has 15 residues. CDR3 residues: CAWSAGTGGLYEQYF. In DNA form, the CDR3 reads TGTGCCTGGAGTGCCGGGACAGGGGGTCTCTACGAGCAGTACTTC.

Turning to this clone: This likely came from a read error, as a far larger clone is one base away. This same CDR3 is encoded by further DNA sequences in the sample. This sequence joins TRBV7-2 and TRBJ2-2; D remains ambiguous. The V gene lost 2 bases and the J gene lost 4 bases, with 5 bases spanning the gap. The length of the CDR3 is 13 residues. Germline CDR1 is SGHTA and CDR2 is FQGNSA. CDR3 nucleotide sequence: TGTGCCAGCAGCTTAATTGGCACCGGGGAGCTGTTTTTT. Translating gives CASSLIGTGELFF. The full variable domain, in which reference TRBV7-2 and TRBJ2-2 provide the parts outside the CDR3, is GAGVSQSPSNKVTEKGKDVELRCDPISGHTALYWYRQSLGQGLEFLIYFQGNSAPDKSGLPSDRFSAERTGGSVSTLTIQRTQQEDSAVYLCASSLIGTGELFFGEGSRLTVL.

The chain combines TRBV29-1 with TRBJ2-3; weak D call: TRBD1 (5 bases). V lost 7 bases and J lost 10, with 27 bases in between. Per germline, CDR1 SQVTM and CDR2 ANQGSEA. This CDR3 is 15 amino acids long. CDR3: CSALRLDTSAKAQYF. The CDR3 region has the DNA TGCAGCGCCTTAAGGTTGGACACCTCGGCCAAGGCGCAGTATTTT.

For this clone: At one end, the junction sequence differs from germline, possibly due to a read error. The chain combines TRBV4-3 with TRBJ2-7, with D maybe TRBD2 (5 bases). This CDR3 comprises 14 residues. CDR1 and CDR2 (germline): LGHNA, YSLEER. This chain's CDR3 is CASSQGLSSYEQYF. The CDR3 coding sequence is TGCGCCAGCAGTCAAGGACTGAGCTCCTACGAGCAGTACTTC.

The V and J genes are TRBV7-2 and TRBJ2-1; possibly TRBD1 or TRBD2 for D (5 bases each). V was pared by 1 base and J by 7 bases, with 14 bases between. Germline values: CDR1 SGHTA, CDR2 FQGNSA. This CDR3 contains 15 residues. DNA of the CDR3: TGTGCCAGCAGCTTAGGCATCGGGACGCTTAATGAGCAGTTCTTC. Its translation is CASSLGIGTLNEQFF.

The sample holds a few counts of this clone. This CDR3 is CASSQDHGGHGYGYTF. The CDR3 coding sequence is TGCGCCAGCAGCCAAGATCATGGGGGGCACGGTTATGGCTACACCTTC. V usage is TRBV4-3 and J usage is TRBJ1-2; possible D gene TRBD1, 6 bases. Germline V gene data show CDR1 as LGHNA and CDR2 as YSLEER. The CDR3 consists of 16 residues. Trimming cost V 0 bases and J 5 bases, with 16 bases left between them.

The genes are TRBV5-4 and TRBJ2-7; D unresolved. Looked up from germline, CDR1 is SGHNT and CDR2 is YYREEE (reference sequence). This CDR3 is built from 12 residues. Trimming removed 3 bases from V and 4 bases from J, with 8 bases in between. The CDR3 is CASSYNQYEQYF. The CDR3 DNA reads as TGTGCCAGCAGCTACAACCAATACGAGCAGTACTTC.

V usage is TRBV6-1 and J usage is TRBJ1-5; 7 positions agree with TRBD1. The CDR3 is 15 amino acids. Trimming at V came to 3 bases and at J to 6 bases, leaving 8 bases not matched to a gene. Germline V lookup: CDR1 MNHNS, CDR2 SASEGT. CDR3 region: CASSEVGGRGQPQHF. The CDR3 DNA reads as TGTGCCAGCAGTGAGGTAGGGGGCAGGGGTCAGCCCCAGCATTTT.

This clone was counted a single time. This rearrangement joins TRBV13 to TRBJ2-3; D gene uncertain. CDR1 and CDR2 from the germline V gene are PRHDT and FYEKMQ (reference sequence). The CDR3 length is 15 residues. Trimming pared 0 bases from V and 0 bases from J, leaving 7 bases between. CDR3 nucleotide sequence: TGTGCCAGCAGCTTAGGAGAAAGAAGCACAGATACGCAGTATTTT. Its protein product is CASSLGERSTDTQYF.

This clone was picked up a small number of times. The chain links TRBV29-1 to TRBJ2-2; D might be TRBD1 or TRBD2, each matching 5 bases. CDR1 and CDR2 from the germline V gene are SQVTM and ANQGSEA. The CDR3 consists of 12 residues. V shed 7 bases and J shed 5 bases, with 11 bases lying between them. CDR3 sequence (DNA): TGCAGCGCACAAGAGGGGACCGGGGAGCTGTTTTTT. It encodes CSAQEGTGELFF.

On this clone: The identical CDR3 is also encoded by other nucleotide sequences in the sample. The chain employs TRBV30 and TRBJ2-7, with 10 positions matching TRBD1. The CDR3 covers 14 residues. Germline CDR1 is GTSNPN and CDR2 is SVGIG (reference sequence). V shed 2 bases and J 4 bases; nucleotides not matched to a gene: 5. As DNA, the CDR3 is TGTGCCTGGAGTCCCGGGACAGGGGTTTACGAGCAGTACTTC. Its translation: CAWSPGTGVYEQYF.

The chain has TRBV7-2 and TRBJ2-5; 14 nucleotides agree with TRBD2. The V segment lost 5 bases and the J segment 7 bases; nucleotides outside the gene matches: 9. The CDR3 has 16 residues. In germline, CDR1 is SGHTA, CDR2 FQGNSA. The CDR3 DNA follows: TGTGCCAGCAGCCAGACTAGCGGGGGGGCCTTCGGGACCCAGTACTTC. Translated, it gives CASSQTSGGAFGTQYF.

This clone was seen a few times. In DNA form, the CDR3 reads TGTGCCAGCAGCTTAATCGGGGGGAACACTGAAGCTTTCTTT. It translates to CASSLIGGNTEAFF. V gene TRBV7-3 combines with J gene TRBJ1-1; the D gene is possibly TRBD1 (5 bases). From germline, CDR1 is SGHTA and CDR2 FQGTGA. This CDR3 contains 14 residues. V shed 1 base and J shed 1 base, with 7 bases lying between them.

The genes are TRBV4-3 and TRBJ1-6; D not certain. Trimming shortened V by 0 bases and J by 8 bases, and 11 bases separated the two germline ends. The CDR3 runs to 15 residues. The germline gives CDR1 LGHNA, CDR2 YSLEER. The chain's CDR3 is CASSQDRTGYSPLHF. The CDR3 bases are TGCGCCAGCAGCCAAGATAGGACGGGCTATTCACCCCTCCACTTT.

The genes are TRBV9 and TRBJ2-7; 9 positions match TRBD2. The CDR3 has 17 residues. Trimming took 4 bases from V and 0 from J; bases not matched to a gene: 11. CDR1 is SGDLS, CDR2 YYNGEE, per germline. CDR3 sequence: CASSLPQRGDNSYEQYF. The CDR3 DNA reads as TGTGCCAGCAGCCTGCCTCAGCGGGGGGACAACTCCTACGAGCAGTACTTC.

Concerning this clone: The sample contains more than one DNA sequence encoding this CDR3. The chain is built from TRBV29-1 and TRBJ2-2; perhaps D is TRBD1 or TRBD2 (6 bases each). Germline V CDR1 and CDR2: SQVTM, ANQGSEA. Trimming removed 3 bases at V and 4 bases at J, with 9 bases between. This CDR3 comprises 13 residues. CDR3 DNA sequence: TGCAGCGTTGACAGGGGACTCACCGGGGAGCTGTTTTTT. Its translation is CSVDRGLTGELFF.

This chain joins TRBV5-4 and TRBJ2-5; D possibly corresponds to TRBD2 (5 bases). V lost 4 bases and J lost 4, with 5 bases in between. In germline, CDR1 is SGHNT, CDR2 YYREEE (reference sequence). This CDR3 has 11 amino acids. The CDR3 region is CASSRGETQYF. DNA for the CDR3: TGTGCCAGCAGCCGGGGAGAGACCCAGTACTTC. Drawing the rest from reference TRBV5-4 and TRBJ2-5, the complete variable domain is ETGVTQSPTHLIKTRGQQVTLRCSSQSGHNTVSWYQQALGQGPQFIFQYYREEENGRGNFPPRFSGLQFPNYSSELNVNALELDDSALYLCASSRGETQYFGPGTRLLVL.

The rearrangement links TRBV7-9 to TRBJ2-7; D unresolved. CDR3 length equals 13 residues. V dropped 7 bases and J dropped 0 bases, with 10 bases sitting between them. Germline CDR1 is SEHNR and CDR2 is FQNEAQ (reference sequence). The CDR3 sequence is CASIPYGSYEQYF. The CDR3 DNA reads as TGTGCCAGCATCCCATACGGCTCCTACGAGCAGTACTTC.

This chain uses TRBV4-1 with TRBJ2-3; D ambiguous. Germline lookup yields CDR1 MGHRA and CDR2 YSYEKL. With 0 bases removed from V and 4 bases from J, the gap between germline ends came to 14 bases. The CDR3 consists of 16 residues. The CDR3 here is CASSQDYQVIADTQYF. The CDR3 DNA follows: TGCGCCAGCAGCCAAGATTACCAAGTGATCGCAGATACGCAGTATTTT.

This clone has only a few counts. The V and J genes are TRBV12-5 and TRBJ2-7; D assignment may be TRBD1 or TRBD2 (5 bases each). V dropped 0 bases and J dropped 3 bases, with 15 bases sitting between them. CDR1 LGHNT and CDR2 FRNRAP come from the germline V gene. CDR3 length: 16 amino acids. CDR3 in amino acids: CASGLVRGEWVYEQYF. The CDR3 region has the DNA TGTGCTAGTGGTTTGGTACGAGGGGAATGGGTCTACGAGCAGTACTTC.